The 26 T cell receptor beta chains in this list originate from one sample, sequenced in a study of blood T cell repertoires in COVID-19. Profiled with immunoSEQ multiplex PCR; TCRdb holds only in-frame clones, not every one. The profile covers approximately 110,000 clones, with approximately 87% appearing a single time and about 20% taken by the ten largest. Sequencing was performed on peripheral blood. The receptors stem from an older woman with acute or convalescent COVID-19.

The CDR3 loop is CASSLTHSSYNEQFF. The CDR3 DNA is TGCGCCAGCAGCCTAACACACAGCTCCTACAATGAGCAGTTCTTC. J is TRBJ2-1 and V is TRBV5-1; D call uncertain. Looked up from germline, CDR1 is SGHRS and CDR2 is YFSETQ. The CDR3 length is 15 residues. V was pared by 4 bases and J by 0 bases, with 11 bases between.

The V and J genes are TRBV7-9 and TRBJ1-4, with D perhaps matching TRBD1 (5 bases). In germline, CDR1 is SEHNR, CDR2 FQNEAQ (reference sequence). V lost 5 bases, J lost 8 bases, and 15 bases lay in between. The CDR3 spans 14 residues. The CDR3 DNA follows: TGTGCCAGCAGCCCCCTTGGGGGAGGCGAAAAACTGTTTTTT. As protein: CASSPLGGGEKLFF.

The sample holds one count of this clone. The rearrangement joins TRBV14 to TRBJ2-6; TRBD2 agrees at 13 bases. The J segment lost 1 base and the V segment lost 4 bases, leaving 13 bases of the junction unmatched. This CDR3 has 21 amino acids. Germline V gene sequence: CDR1 SGHDN, CDR2 FVKESK. The CDR3 DNA reads TGTGCCAGCAGCCCGGAGACTAGCGGGAGGAGAAGGTGGTCTGGGGCCAACGTCCTGACTTTC. Translated: CASSPETSGRRRWSGANVLTF.

The V call is TRBV7-3, the J call TRBJ2-7; TRBD2 agrees at 9 bases. The length of the CDR3 is 15 residues. Germline V CDR1 and CDR2: SGHTA, FQGTGA. The junction had 6 bases not matched to a gene; V was cut back by 2 bases and J by 4 bases. The CDR3 reads CASSLSASGIYEQYF. DNA for the CDR3: TGTGCCAGCAGCTTATCGGCTAGCGGGATTTACGAGCAGTACTTC.

The rearrangement uses TRBV5-6 and TRBJ1-2, with D tentatively TRBD1 (6 bases). The CDR3 loop spans 13 amino acids. V lost 1 base, J lost 8 bases, and 12 bases lay in between. Germline V gene sequence: CDR1 SGHDT, CDR2 YYEEEE. The CDR3, as DNA: TGTGCCAGCAGCTTGATGGAAACAGGGGGCTACACCTTC. Encoded protein: CASSLMETGGYTF.

The CDR3 DNA reads as TGTGCCAGCAGCCAAGAGAGGAGACTAGCGGTCCTCACCGGGGAGCTGTTTTTT. Its protein is CASSQERRLAVLTGELFF. The chain joins TRBV4-2 to TRBJ2-2; 9 nucleotides line up with TRBD2. CDR1 and CDR2 (germline): LGHNA, YNFKEQ. The V and J ends lost 0 bases and 4 bases, in that order; junction bases with no gene match: 9. This CDR3 is 18 amino acids long.

This clone was detected once. This sequence joins TRBV28 and TRBJ1-1; D is perhaps TRBD1 (6 bases). Trimming removed 3 bases at V and 1 base at J, with 21 bases between. The CDR3 is 18 amino acids. CDR1 and CDR2 from the germline V gene are MDHEN and SYDVKM. This CDR3 reads CASSFPAPPGHPNTEAFF. For the CDR3, the DNA is TGTGCCAGCAGTTTCCCTGCTCCCCCGGGACACCCGAACACTGAAGCTTTCTTT.

The chain has TRBV27 and TRBJ2-7, with TRBD2 matching over 15 bases. This CDR3 contains 14 residues. Per germline, CDR1 MNHEY and CDR2 SMNVEV (reference sequence). J lost 5 bases, V lost 9 bases, and 5 bases had no gene match. The CDR3 coding sequence is TGTGCCAGGGGGACTAGCGGGAGGAGCGACGAGCAGTACTTC. Protein: CARGTSGRSDEQYF.

This clone has a single count. The gene calls are TRBV5-8 and TRBJ2-5; D possibly corresponds to TRBD2 (5 bases). Trimming removed 5 bases at V and 5 bases at J, with 13 bases between. There are 13 residues in the CDR3. Germline CDR1 reads SGHTS; CDR2 reads YDEGEE. CDR3 nucleotides: TGTGCCAGCAGACCCCGGGGTACGGAGACCCAGTACTTC. It specifies CASRPRGTETQYF.

V and J are TRBV25-1 and TRBJ2-5; D not resolved. V dropped 1 base and J dropped 5 bases, with 14 bases sitting between them. This CDR3 is built from 15 residues. The germline CDR1 and CDR2 sequences are MGHDK and SYGVNS. CDR3 in DNA: TGTGCCAGCAGTGAATTTGGTAAGGAGATGGAGACCCAGTACTTC. Translating gives CASSEFGKEMETQYF.

The V and J genes are TRBV6-2 or TRBV6-3 and TRBJ1-1; D is unresolved. Germline V gene data show CDR1 as MNHEY and CDR2 as SVGEGT. Trimming took 5 bases from V and 2 from J, leaving 15 bases between them. The CDR3 length is 15 residues. The CDR3 nucleotides are TGTGCCAGCAGTGACCTCGGGGTTATTAACACTGAAGCTTTCTTT. Protein: CASSDLGVINTEAFF.

The chain uses TRBV18 and TRBJ1-2; 10 bases fit TRBD1. The germline V gene encodes CDR1 KGHSH and CDR2 LQKENI. This CDR3 has 15 amino acids. With V trimmed by 1 base and J by 8 bases, 7 bases remained unmatched. The CDR3 DNA sequence: TGTGCCAGCTCACCACTCGCGACAGGGGGCGACGGCTACACCTTC. Protein sequence: CASSPLATGGDGYTF.

The V and J genes are TRBV28 and TRBJ2-5; TRBD1 matches 7 bases. V shed 6 bases and J 4 bases; nucleotides not matched to a gene: 11. Germline values: CDR1 MDHEN, CDR2 SYDVKM. The CDR3 covers 15 residues. Here the CDR3 reads CASSSPRQGAETQYF. The CDR3 DNA reads as TGTGCCAGCAGCTCGCCTCGACAGGGAGCAGAGACCCAGTACTTC.

The chain has TRBV11-2 and TRBJ2-7; D unclear. Germline CDR1 and CDR2: SGHAT and FQNNGV. This CDR3 has 15 amino acids. V gave up 1 base and J gave up 3 bases, with 13 bases separating them. CDR3 coding DNA: TGTGCCAGCAGCTTAGGCGCAGGCTTAATCTACGAGCAGTACTTC. It translates to CASSLGAGLIYEQYF. The full variable domain, in which reference TRBV11-2 and TRBJ2-7 provide the parts outside the CDR3, is EAGVAQSPRYKIIEKRQSVAFWCNPISGHATLYWYQQILGQGPKLLIQFQNNGVVDDSQLPKDRFSAERLKGVDSTLKIQPAKLEDSAVYLCASSLGAGLIYEQYFGPGTRLTVT.

The gene calls are TRBV2 and TRBJ1-6; the D is unclear. Trimming shortened V by 3 bases and J by 8 bases, and 11 bases separated the two germline ends. Germline V gene data show CDR1 as SNHLY and CDR2 as FYNNEI. The CDR3 extends over 14 amino acids. CDR3 sequence (DNA): TGTGCCAGCAGTGAGGCCCGAACCTATTCACCCCTCCACTTT. Its translation is CASSEARTYSPLHF.

The CDR3 DNA reads as TGCAGCGTTGTAGGTCAGGGAGGGGAAAAACTGTTTTTT. This codes for CSVVGQGGEKLFF. This sequence joins TRBV29-1 and TRBJ1-4; D perhaps matches TRBD1 (5 bases). Germline V lookup: CDR1 SQVTM, CDR2 ANQGSEA. The CDR3 totals 13 residues. Trimming stripped 4 bases from V and 8 bases from J, with 14 bases between.

This clone showed up just a few times. The CDR3 DNA sequence: TGTGCCAGCAGCTGGGACAGGAATTCACCCCTCCACTTT. Protein: CASSWDRNSPLHF. The chain employs TRBV12-3 or TRBV12-4 and TRBJ1-6, with 8 bases fitting TRBD1. With 6 bases clipped from V and 7 bases from J, the junction kept 2 bases outside the gene matches. CDR3 length: 13 amino acids.

The J gene is TRBJ2-5, the V gene TRBV5-4, with a possible D match to TRBD1 (5 bases). CDR1 is SGHNT and CDR2 is YYREEE in the germline V gene (reference sequence). V shed 4 bases and J shed 1 base, with 8 bases lying between them. The CDR3 totals 13 residues. CDR3 region: CASSRQSQETQYF. The CDR3 nucleotides are TGTGCCAGCAGCCGACAGTCCCAAGAGACCCAGTACTTC. Supplemented by reference TRBV5-4 and TRBJ2-5, the full variable domain reads ETGVTQSPTHLIKTRGQQVTLRCSSQSGHNTVSWYQQALGQGPQFIFQYYREEENGRGNFPPRFSGLQFPNYSSELNVNALELDDSALYLCASSRQSQETQYFGPGTRLLVL.

The chain joins TRBV16 to TRBJ1-2, with D maybe TRBD1 (5 bases). Trimming left V 2 bases short and J 5 bases short, with 21 bases between. This CDR3 region has 17 residues. Germline V gene sequence: CDR1 KGHSY, CDR2 FQNENV. The CDR3 protein is CASSQDVEVGTRYGYTF. Here the CDR3 DNA reads TGTGCCAGCAGCCAAGACGTAGAAGTTGGGACTCGATATGGCTACACCTTC.

The V and J genes are TRBV7-3 and TRBJ1-1, with D perhaps matching TRBD1 (5 bases). Germline V gives CDR1 SGHTA, CDR2 FQGTGA. This CDR3 is built from 13 residues. Between the trimmed V and J ends, which lost 5 bases and 1 base, there was a span of 8 bases. CDR3 bases: TGTGCCAGCAGCGTAGACAGGAACACTGAAGCTTTCTTT. Amino acids: CASSVDRNTEAFF.

The chain carries TRBV29-1 and TRBJ1-1; D is perhaps TRBD1 (6 bases). Trimming cost V 4 bases and J 4 bases, with 13 bases left between them. Germline lookup yields CDR1 SQVTM and CDR2 ANQGSEA. This CDR3 has 13 residues. CDR3 in DNA: TGCAGCGTTGCGCGGGGGCCTGTCACTGAAGCTTTCTTT. This codes for CSVARGPVTEAFF.

The sample holds one count of this clone. The genes are TRBV4-3 and TRBJ1-1; no reliable D call. Germline CDR1 is LGHNA and CDR2 is YSLEER. V was clipped by 0 bases and J by 0 bases, with 5 bases between them. CDR3 length: 14 amino acids. The CDR3: CASSQDLVNTEAFF. The CDR3, as DNA: TGCGCCAGCAGCCAAGATCTAGTGAACACTGAAGCTTTCTTT.

V usage is TRBV6-5 and J usage is TRBJ1-2; no firm D call. The germline V and J ends were trimmed by 0 bases and 7 bases, with 12 bases remaining between them. This CDR3 is 14 amino acids long. The germline gives CDR1 MNHEY, CDR2 SVGAGI. CDR3 protein: CASSYSTKSIGYTF. The CDR3 bases are TGTGCCAGCAGTTACTCGACAAAATCTATTGGCTACACCTTC.

V usage is TRBV28 and J usage is TRBJ1-5; 10 bases agree with TRBD1. Looked up from germline, CDR1 is MDHEN and CDR2 is SYDVKM. J gave up 0 bases and V 2 bases, and 4 bases lay outside the gene matches. The CDR3 has 17 amino acids. CDR3 residues: CASSLKTGGLSNQPQHF. In nucleotides, the CDR3 is TGTGCCAGCAGTTTAAAGACAGGGGGCCTTAGCAATCAGCCCCAGCATTTT.

A few counts support this clone. The chain recombines TRBV30 with TRBJ2-7; maybe TRBD1 (6 bases). This CDR3 has 12 residues. Germline V gene lookup returns CDR1 GTSNPN and CDR2 SVGIG (reference sequence). Trimming stripped 8 bases from V and 5 bases from J, with 16 bases between. CDR3 sequence: CAGTLGHDEQYF. CDR3 nucleotide sequence: TGTGCCGGGACCTTGGGACACGACGAGCAGTACTTC.

The chain joins TRBV10-2 to TRBJ1-2, with a possible D match to TRBD1 (6 bases). This CDR3 spans 14 amino acids. Per the germline V gene, CDR1 is WSHSY and CDR2 is SAAADI. Between the trimmed V and J ends, which lost 3 bases and 8 bases, there was a span of 16 bases. The CDR3 DNA reads as TGCGCCAGCAGTGAAGGTCAGGGGAATCGGGGCTACACCTTC. This codes for CASSEGQGNRGYTF.